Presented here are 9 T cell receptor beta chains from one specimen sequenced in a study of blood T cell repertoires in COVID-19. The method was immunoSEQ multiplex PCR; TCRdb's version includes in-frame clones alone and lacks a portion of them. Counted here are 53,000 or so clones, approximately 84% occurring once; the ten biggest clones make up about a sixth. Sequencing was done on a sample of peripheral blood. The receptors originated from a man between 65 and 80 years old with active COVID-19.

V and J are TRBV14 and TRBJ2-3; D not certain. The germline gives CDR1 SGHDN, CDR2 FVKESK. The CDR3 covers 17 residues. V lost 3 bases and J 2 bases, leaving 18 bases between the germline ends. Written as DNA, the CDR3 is TGTGCCAGCAGCCAGTGGAGTCACCGGAGATCCACAGATACGCAGTATTTT. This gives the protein CASSQWSHRRSTDTQYF.

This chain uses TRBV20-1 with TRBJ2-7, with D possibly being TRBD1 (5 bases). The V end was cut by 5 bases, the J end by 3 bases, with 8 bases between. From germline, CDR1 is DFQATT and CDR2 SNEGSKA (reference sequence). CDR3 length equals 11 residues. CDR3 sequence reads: CSADQGYEQYF. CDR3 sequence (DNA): TGCAGTGCTGACCAGGGCTACGAGCAGTACTTC.

This chain's CDR3 is CASSQAVLTGKAKNIQYF. CDR3 nucleotide sequence: TGTGCCAGCAGCCAAGCTGTCCTAACGGGAAAAGCCAAAAACATTCAGTACTTC. This sequence joins TRBV3-1 (or the pseudogene TRBV3-2) and TRBJ2-4, with D possibly TRBD2 on 5 matching bases. Germline V lookup: CDR1 LGHDT, CDR2 YNNKEL (reference sequence). Trimming shortened V by 1 base and J by 0 bases, and 16 bases separated the two germline ends. The CDR3 consists of 18 residues.

The CDR3 region is CASSLAGLAGVPSTDTQYF. CDR3 in DNA: TGTGCCAGCAGTTTAGCCGGGCTAGCGGGAGTTCCGAGCACAGATACGCAGTATTTT. This chain uses TRBV28 with TRBJ2-3, with 10 bases fitting TRBD2. The CDR3 consists of 19 residues. The J segment lost 0 bases and the V segment lost 2 bases, leaving 11 bases of the junction unmatched. Germline CDR1 and CDR2: MDHEN and SYDVKM.

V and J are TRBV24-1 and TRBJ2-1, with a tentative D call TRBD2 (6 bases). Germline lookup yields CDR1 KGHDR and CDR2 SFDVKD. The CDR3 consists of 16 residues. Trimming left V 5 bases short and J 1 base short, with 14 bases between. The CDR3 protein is CATSGWDGGSYNEQFF. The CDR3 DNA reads TGTGCCACCAGTGGATGGGATGGGGGGTCCTACAATGAGCAGTTCTTC.

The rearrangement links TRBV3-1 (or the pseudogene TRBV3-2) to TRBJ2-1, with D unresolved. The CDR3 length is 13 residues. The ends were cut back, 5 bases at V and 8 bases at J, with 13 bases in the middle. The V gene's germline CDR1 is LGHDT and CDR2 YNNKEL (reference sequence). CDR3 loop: CASSAFLGDEQFF. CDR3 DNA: TGTGCCAGCAGCGCATTTCTAGGTGATGAGCAGTTCTTC.

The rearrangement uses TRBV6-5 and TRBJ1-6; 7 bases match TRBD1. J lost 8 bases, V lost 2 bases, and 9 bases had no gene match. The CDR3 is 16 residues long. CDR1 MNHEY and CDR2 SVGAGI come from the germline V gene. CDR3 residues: CASSYGGGAVDSPLHF. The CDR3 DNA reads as TGTGCCAGCAGTTACGGAGGGGGCGCGGTGGATTCACCCCTCCACTTT.

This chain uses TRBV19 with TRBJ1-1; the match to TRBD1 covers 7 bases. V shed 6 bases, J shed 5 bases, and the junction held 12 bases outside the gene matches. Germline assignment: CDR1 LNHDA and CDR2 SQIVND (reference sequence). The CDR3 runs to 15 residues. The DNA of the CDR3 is TGTGCCAGTAGCTGGGACAGTCACACGGGTACTGAAGCTTTCTTT. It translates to CASSWDSHTGTEAFF.

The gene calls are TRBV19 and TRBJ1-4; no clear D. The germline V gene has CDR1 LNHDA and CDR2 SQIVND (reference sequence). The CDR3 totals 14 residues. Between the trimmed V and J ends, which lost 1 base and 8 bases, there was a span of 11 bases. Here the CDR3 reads CASSIGGGAEKLFF. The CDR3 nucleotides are TGTGCCAGTAGTATAGGAGGCGGAGCAGAAAAACTGTTTTTT.